This TCR beta chain was retrieved from a study of PD-1 blockade in classical Hodgkin lymphoma. As for time point: cycle 4 day 1 (C4D1), after more than five weeks of nivolumab. Every patient experienced relapse after autologous stem cell transplantation, and brentuximab vedotin exposure varied. Study-level results: Those starting nivolumab under 1 year post-ASCT were excluded. Complete responders showed a baseline diversity that resembled the diversity of newly diagnosed patients. Newly diagnosed patients were reported to start with lower TCR diversity than healthy donors.

The table came from immunoSEQ multiplex PCR; TCRdb's copy has only in-frame clones and leaves some out. The sample lists around 60,000 clones, around 90% seen once, with more than 7.5% in the top ten. Germline V gene data show CDR1 as MDHEN and CDR2 as SYDVKM. The CDR3 totals 10 residues. Trimming removed 5 bases from V and 2 bases from J, with 0 bases in between. About this clone: The antigen remains undetermined.

The TCR originated in a human donor with classical Hodgkin lymphoma. The input for sequencing was peripheral blood mononuclear cells (PBMCs), taken before the fourth cycle of nivolumab. This chain connects TRBV28 to TRBJ2-5; D call uncertain. The CDR3 loop is CASSQETQYF. The CDR3 nucleotides are TGTGCCAGCAGTCAAGAGACCCAGTACTTC.